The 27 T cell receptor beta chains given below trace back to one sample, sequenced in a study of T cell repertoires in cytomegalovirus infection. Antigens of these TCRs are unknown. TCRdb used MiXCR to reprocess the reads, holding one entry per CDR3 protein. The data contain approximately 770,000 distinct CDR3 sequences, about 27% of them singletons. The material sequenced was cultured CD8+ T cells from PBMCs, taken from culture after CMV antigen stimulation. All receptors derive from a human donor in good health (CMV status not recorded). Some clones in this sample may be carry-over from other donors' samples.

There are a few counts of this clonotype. CDR3 bases: TGTGCCACGGGGCTTCAGCCCCAGCATTTT. This gives the protein CATGLQPQHF. The chain has TRBV7-6 and TRBJ1-5; D is possibly TRBD1 (5 bases). Trimming removed 10 bases at V and 6 bases at J, with 7 bases between. Germline CDR1 and CDR2: SGHVS and FNYEAQ. This CDR3 has 10 residues.

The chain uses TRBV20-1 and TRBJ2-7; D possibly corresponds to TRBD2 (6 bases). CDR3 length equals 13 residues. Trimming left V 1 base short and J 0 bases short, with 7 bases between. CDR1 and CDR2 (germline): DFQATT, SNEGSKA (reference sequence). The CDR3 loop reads CSARAGSSYEQYV. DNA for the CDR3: TGCAGTGCTAGAGCCGGGAGCTCCTACGAGCAGTACGTC.

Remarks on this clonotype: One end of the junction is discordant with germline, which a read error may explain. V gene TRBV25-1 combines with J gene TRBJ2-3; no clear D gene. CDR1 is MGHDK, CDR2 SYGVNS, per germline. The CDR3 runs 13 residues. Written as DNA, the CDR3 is TGTGCCAGCAGTGAATCCCGCACAGATATGCAGTATTTT. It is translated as CASSESRTDMQYF.

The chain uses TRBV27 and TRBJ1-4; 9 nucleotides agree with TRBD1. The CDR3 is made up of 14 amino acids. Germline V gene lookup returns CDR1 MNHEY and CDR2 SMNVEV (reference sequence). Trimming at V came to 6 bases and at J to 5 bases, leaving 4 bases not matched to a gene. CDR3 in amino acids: CASRPGTGNEKLFF. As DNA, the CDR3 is TGTGCCAGCAGGCCCGGGACAGGGAATGAAAAACTGTTTTTT.

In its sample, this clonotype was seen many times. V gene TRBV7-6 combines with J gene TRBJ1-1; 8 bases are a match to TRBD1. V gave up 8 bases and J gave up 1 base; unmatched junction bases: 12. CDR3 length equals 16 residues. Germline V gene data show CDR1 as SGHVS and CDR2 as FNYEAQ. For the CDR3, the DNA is TGTGCCAGCGTAGGCAGGGGGCAAAGGGGGAACACTGAAGCTTTCTTT. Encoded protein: CASVGRGQRGNTEAFF. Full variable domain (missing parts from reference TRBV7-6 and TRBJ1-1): GAGVSQSPRYKVTKRGQDVALRCDPISGHVSLYWYRQALGQGPEFLTYFNYEAQQDKSGLPNDRFSAERPEGSISTLTIQRTEQRDSAMYRCASVGRGQRGNTEAFFGQGTRLTVV.

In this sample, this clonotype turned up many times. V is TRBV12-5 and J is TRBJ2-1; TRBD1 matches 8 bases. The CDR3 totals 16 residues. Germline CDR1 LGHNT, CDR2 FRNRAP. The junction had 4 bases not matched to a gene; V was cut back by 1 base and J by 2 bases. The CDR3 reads CASGLGTGWTYNEQFF. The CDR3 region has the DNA TGTGCTAGTGGTTTGGGGACAGGGTGGACCTACAATGAGCAGTTCTTC.

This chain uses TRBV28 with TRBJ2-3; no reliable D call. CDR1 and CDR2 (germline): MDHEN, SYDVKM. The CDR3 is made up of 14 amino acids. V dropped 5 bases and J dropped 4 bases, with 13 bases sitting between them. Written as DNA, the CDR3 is TGTGCCAGCAGTGACCGGATCCGTTCAGATACGCAGTATTTT. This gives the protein CASSDRIRSDTQYF.

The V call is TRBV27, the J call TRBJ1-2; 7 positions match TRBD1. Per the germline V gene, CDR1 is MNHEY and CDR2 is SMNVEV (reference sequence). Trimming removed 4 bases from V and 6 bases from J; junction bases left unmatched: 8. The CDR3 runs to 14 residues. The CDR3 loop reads CASSYYRGSDGYTF. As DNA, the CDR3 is TGTGCCAGCAGTTATTACAGGGGATCGGATGGCTACACCTTC.

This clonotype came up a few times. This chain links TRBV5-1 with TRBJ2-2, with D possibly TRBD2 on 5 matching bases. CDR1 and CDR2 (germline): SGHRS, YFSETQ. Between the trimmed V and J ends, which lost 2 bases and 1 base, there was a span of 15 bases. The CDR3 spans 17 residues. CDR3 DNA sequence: TGCGCCAGCAGCTTTGGACTTGTCTCCCAGAACACCGGGGAGCTGTTTTTT. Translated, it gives CASSFGLVSQNTGELFF.

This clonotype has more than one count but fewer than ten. For the CDR3, the DNA is TGTGCCAGCAGTCGAAGCGGGGAGCTCCAAGAGACCCAGTACTTC. Translated: CASSRSGELQETQYF. V is TRBV6-5 and J is TRBJ2-5; 7 bases match TRBD2. Unmatched junction bases numbered 7, after V lost 5 bases and J lost 1 base. In germline, CDR1 is MNHEY, CDR2 SVGAGI. This CDR3 has 15 amino acids.

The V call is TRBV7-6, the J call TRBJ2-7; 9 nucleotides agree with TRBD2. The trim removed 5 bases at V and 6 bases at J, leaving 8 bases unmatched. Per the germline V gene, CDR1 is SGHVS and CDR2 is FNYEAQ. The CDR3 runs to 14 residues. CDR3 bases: TGTGCCAGCAGCCCGCCCGGGACTAGCTCCGAGCAGTACTTC. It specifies CASSPPGTSSEQYF.

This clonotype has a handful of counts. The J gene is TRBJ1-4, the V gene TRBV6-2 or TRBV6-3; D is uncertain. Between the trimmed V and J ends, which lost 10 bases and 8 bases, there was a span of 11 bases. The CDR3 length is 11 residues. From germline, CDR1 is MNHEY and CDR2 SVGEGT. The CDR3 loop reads CATSLGEKLFF. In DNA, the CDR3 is TGTGCCACCTCCCTCGGCGAAAAACTGTTTTTT.

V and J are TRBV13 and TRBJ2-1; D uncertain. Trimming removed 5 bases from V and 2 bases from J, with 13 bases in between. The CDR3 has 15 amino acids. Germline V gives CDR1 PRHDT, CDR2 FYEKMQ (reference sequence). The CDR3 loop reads CASSLDQRPYNEQFF. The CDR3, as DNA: TGTGCCAGCAGCCTTGACCAACGACCCTACAATGAGCAGTTCTTC.

The CDR3 DNA sequence: TGTGCCAGCACCCCCGGGAGTCCTAAAGAGACCCAGTACTTC. Translation: CASTPGSPKETQYF. The chain uses TRBV6-2 or TRBV6-3 and TRBJ2-5; TRBD2 is a possible D gene (6 bases). Between the trimmed V and J ends, which lost 7 bases and 3 bases, there was a span of 15 bases. Germline V gene sequence: CDR1 MNHEY, CDR2 SVGEGT. The length of the CDR3 is 14 residues.

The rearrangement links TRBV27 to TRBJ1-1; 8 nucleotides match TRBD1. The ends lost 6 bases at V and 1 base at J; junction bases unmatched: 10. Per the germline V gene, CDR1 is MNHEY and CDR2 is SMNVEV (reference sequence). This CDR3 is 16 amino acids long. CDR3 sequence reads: CASSTNRQGRNTEAFF. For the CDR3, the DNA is TGTGCCAGCAGCACCAACAGACAGGGGAGGAACACTGAAGCTTTCTTT.

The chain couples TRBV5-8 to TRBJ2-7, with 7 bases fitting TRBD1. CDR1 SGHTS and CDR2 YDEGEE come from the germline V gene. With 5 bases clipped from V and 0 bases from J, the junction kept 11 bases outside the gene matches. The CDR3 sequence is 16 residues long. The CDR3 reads CASRQHGQVYSYEQYV. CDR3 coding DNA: TGTGCCAGCAGACAACATGGACAGGTTTACTCCTACGAGCAGTACGTC.

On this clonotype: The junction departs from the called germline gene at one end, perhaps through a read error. CDR3 sequence reads: CASSFTGTHEQYF. The CDR3 coding sequence is TGTGCTAGCAGCTTTACAGGGACCCACGAGCAGTACTTC. The chain recombines TRBV7-7 with TRBJ2-7; tentatively, D is TRBD1 (6 bases). The CDR3 consists of 13 residues. The germline CDR1 and CDR2 sequences are SSHAT and FNYEAQ (reference sequence).

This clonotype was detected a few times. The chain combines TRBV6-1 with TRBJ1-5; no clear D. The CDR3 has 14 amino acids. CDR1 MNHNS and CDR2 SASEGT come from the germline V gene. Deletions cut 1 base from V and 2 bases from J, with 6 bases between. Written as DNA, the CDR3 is TGTGCCAGCAGTGAAGGGGGAGGCAATCAGCCCCAGCATTTT. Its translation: CASSEGGGNQPQHF.

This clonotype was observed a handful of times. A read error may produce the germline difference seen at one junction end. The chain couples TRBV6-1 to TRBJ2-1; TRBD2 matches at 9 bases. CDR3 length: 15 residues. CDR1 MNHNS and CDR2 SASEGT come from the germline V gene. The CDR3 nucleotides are TGTGCCAGCAGTCAAGCGGGGGGATACTACAATGAGCAGTTCTTC. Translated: CASSQAGGYYNEQFF.

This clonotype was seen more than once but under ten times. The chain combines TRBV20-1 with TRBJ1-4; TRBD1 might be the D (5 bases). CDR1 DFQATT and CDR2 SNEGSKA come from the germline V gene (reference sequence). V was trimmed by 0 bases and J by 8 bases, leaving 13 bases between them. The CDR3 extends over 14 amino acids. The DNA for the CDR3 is TGCAGTGCTAGAGATTGGGACCTGGGGGAAAAACTGTTTTTT. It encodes CSARDWDLGEKLFF.

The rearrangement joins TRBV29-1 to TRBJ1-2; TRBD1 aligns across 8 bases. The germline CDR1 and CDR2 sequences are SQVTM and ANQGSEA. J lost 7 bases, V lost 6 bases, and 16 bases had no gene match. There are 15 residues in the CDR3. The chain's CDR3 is CSVIPFMDREAGYTF. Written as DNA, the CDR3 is TGCAGCGTCATCCCTTTTATGGACAGGGAGGCTGGCTACACCTTC.

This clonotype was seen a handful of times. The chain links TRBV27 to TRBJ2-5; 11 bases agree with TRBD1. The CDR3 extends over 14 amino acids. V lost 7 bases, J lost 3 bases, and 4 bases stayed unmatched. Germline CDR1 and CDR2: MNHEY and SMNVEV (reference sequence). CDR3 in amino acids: CASTKGQGEETQYF. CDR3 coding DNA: TGTGCCAGCACCAAGGGACAGGGGGAAGAGACCCAGTACTTC.

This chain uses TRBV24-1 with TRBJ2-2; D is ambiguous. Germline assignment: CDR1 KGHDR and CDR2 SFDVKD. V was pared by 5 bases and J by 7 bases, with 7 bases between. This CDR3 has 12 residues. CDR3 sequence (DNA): TGTGCCACCAGTGGGCCCGTCGGGGAGCTGTTTTTT. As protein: CATSGPVGELFF.

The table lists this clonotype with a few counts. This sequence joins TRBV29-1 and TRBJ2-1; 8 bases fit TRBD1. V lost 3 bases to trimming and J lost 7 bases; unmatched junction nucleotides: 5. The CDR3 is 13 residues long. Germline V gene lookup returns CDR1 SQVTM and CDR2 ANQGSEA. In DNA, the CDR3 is TGCAGCGTTGACAGGGGGCAATGGAATGAGCAGTTCTTC. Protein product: CSVDRGQWNEQFF.

CDR3: CASSVVTTPYNEQFF. In DNA form, the CDR3 reads TGTGCCAGCAGCGTAGTCACTACGCCCTACAATGAGCAGTTCTTC. The rearrangement joins TRBV9 to TRBJ2-1, with D hard to call. V shed 0 bases and J shed 2 bases, with 9 bases lying between them. The V gene's germline CDR1 is SGDLS and CDR2 YYNGEE. The CDR3 has 15 residues.

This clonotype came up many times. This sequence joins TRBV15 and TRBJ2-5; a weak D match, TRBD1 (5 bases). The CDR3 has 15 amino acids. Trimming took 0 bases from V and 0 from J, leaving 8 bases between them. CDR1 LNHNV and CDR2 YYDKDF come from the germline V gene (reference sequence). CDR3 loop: CATSRDRQYQETQYF. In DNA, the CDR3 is TGTGCCACCAGCAGAGATCGACAGTACCAAGAGACCCAGTACTTC.

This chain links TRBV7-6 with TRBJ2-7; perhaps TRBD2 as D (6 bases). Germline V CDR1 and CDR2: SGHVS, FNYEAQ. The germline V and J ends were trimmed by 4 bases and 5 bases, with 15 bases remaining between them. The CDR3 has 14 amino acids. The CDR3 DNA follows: TGTGCCAGCAGCTCAGTATACGGGGGTCACGAGCAGTACGTC. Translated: CASSSVYGGHEQYV.